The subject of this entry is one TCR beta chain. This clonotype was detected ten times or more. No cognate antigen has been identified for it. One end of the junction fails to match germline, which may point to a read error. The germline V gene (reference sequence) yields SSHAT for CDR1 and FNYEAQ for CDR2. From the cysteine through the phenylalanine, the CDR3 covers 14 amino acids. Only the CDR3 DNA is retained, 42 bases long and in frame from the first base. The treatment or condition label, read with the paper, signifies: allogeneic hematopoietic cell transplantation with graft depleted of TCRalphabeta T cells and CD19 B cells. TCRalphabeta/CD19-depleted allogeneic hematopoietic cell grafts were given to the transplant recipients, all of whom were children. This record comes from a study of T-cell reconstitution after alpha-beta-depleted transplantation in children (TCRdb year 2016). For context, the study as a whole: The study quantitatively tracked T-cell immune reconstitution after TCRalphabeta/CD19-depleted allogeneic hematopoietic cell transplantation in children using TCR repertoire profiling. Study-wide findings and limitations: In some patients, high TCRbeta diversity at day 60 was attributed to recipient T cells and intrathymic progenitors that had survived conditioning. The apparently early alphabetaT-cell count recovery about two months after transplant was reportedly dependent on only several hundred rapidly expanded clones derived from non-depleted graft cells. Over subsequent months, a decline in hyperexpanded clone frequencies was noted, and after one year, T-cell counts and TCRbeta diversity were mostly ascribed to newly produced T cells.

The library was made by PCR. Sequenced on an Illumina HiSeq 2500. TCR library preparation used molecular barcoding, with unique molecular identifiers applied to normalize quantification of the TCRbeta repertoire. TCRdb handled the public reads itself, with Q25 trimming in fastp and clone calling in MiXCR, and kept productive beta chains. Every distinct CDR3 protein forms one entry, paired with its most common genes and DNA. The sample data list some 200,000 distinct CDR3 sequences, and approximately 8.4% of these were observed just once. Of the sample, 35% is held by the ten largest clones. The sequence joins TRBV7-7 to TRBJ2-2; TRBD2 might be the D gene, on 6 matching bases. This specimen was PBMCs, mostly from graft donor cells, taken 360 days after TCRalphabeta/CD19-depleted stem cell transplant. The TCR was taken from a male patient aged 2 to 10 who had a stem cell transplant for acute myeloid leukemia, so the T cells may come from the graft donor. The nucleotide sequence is TGTGCTAGCAGCTTAGAAACGGGAGCCGGGGAGCTGTTTTTT. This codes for CASSLETGAGELFF.